Below, 30 T cell receptor beta chains from the same sample are listed, as sequenced in a study of T-cell reconstitution after alpha-beta-depleted transplantation in children. A library of TCRbeta sequences, prepared with unique molecular identifiers, was generated. TCRdb called the PCR reads again in MiXCR, with one record for every CDR3 protein. The sample has approximately 1,000,000 distinct CDR3 sequences; roughly 29% are singletons. Source: PBMCs, mostly from graft donor cells, taken 360 days after TCRalphabeta/CD19-depleted stem cell transplant. The receptors derive from a boy under two years old who had a stem cell transplant for SCID, so the T cells may come from the graft donor.

The rearrangement joins TRBV7-9 to TRBJ2-3; D tentatively reads TRBD1 or TRBD2 (6 bases each). CDR3 size: 16 residues. Germline values: CDR1 SEHNR, CDR2 FQNEAQ (reference sequence). V was clipped by 5 bases and J by 0 bases, with 15 bases between them. CDR3 loop: CASSQGGTFSTDTQYF. CDR3 nucleotide sequence: TGTGCCAGCAGCCAAGGGGGGACGTTTAGCACAGATACGCAGTATTTT.

The chain couples TRBV20-1 to TRBJ2-7; 9 bases are shared with TRBD1. The CDR3 is made up of 14 amino acids. Looked up from germline, CDR1 is DFQATT and CDR2 is SNEGSKA (reference sequence). The V segment lost 6 bases and the J segment 3 bases; nucleotides outside the gene matches: 9. The CDR3 DNA is TGCAGTGCCAACCCCGGACAGGGGAACTACGAGCAGTACTTC. Its translation: CSANPGQGNYEQYF.

CDR3 protein: CASSTLLQGEQFF. The CDR3 DNA is TGTGCCAGCAGTACCCTCCTGCAGGGTGAGCAGTTCTTC. The chain uses TRBV28 and TRBJ2-1; TRBD1 is a possible D gene (5 bases). CDR3 length equals 13 residues. Germline V gene data show CDR1 as MDHEN and CDR2 as SYDVKM. V was shortened by 5 bases and J by 9 bases, with 14 bases between the two germline ends.

The chain combines TRBV25-1 with TRBJ2-5; D not resolved. The CDR3 runs 15 residues. V was pared by 3 bases and J by 1 base, with 12 bases between. The germline V gene encodes CDR1 MGHDK and CDR2 SYGVNS. The CDR3 spells CASSDAAGVQETQYF. The CDR3 coding sequence is TGTGCCAGCAGTGACGCCGCTGGGGTCCAAGAGACCCAGTACTTC.

This clonotype came up a few times. V is TRBV6-5 and J is TRBJ2-7, with D perhaps TRBD2 (5 bases). Germline values: CDR1 MNHEY, CDR2 SVGAGI. The V gene lost 4 bases and the J gene lost 5 bases, with 9 bases spanning the gap. The CDR3 spans 12 residues. The CDR3 sequence: CASSSPGNEQYF. The CDR3 DNA reads as TGTGCCAGCAGTTCCCCGGGGAACGAGCAGTACTTC.

The chain combines TRBV24-1 with TRBJ1-5; no clear D gene. Trimming removed 3 bases at V and 0 bases at J, with 8 bases between. The V gene's germline CDR1 is KGHDR and CDR2 SFDVKD. The CDR3 spans 15 residues. The CDR3 reads CATSDRGSSNQPQHF. In nucleotides, the CDR3 is TGTGCCACCAGTGATCGTGGAAGTAGCAATCAGCCCCAGCATTTT.

This clonotype was counted between two and nine times. The V call is TRBV4-1, the J call TRBJ1-1; D unresolved. Germline CDR1 is MGHRA and CDR2 is YSYEKL. The CDR3 has 11 residues. Trimming took 6 bases from V and 6 from J, leaving 8 bases between them. The CDR3 loop reads CASRGGAEAFF. The CDR3 nucleotides read TGCGCCAGCAGGGGTGGCGCTGAAGCTTTCTTT.

This clonotype was picked up a small number of times. The V and J genes are TRBV28 and TRBJ2-5, with a tentative D call TRBD2 (6 bases). The germline CDR1 and CDR2 sequences are MDHEN and SYDVKM. V was shortened by 6 bases and J by 5 bases, with 19 bases between the two germline ends. The CDR3 spans 15 residues. The CDR3 sequence is CASSPPGVAAETQYF. The CDR3 DNA reads TGTGCCAGCAGCCCACCGGGGGTAGCGGCCGAGACCCAGTACTTC.

CDR3 nucleotide sequence: TGTGCCAGCAGTTCGGACAACAGGGTGGGGGGTGAGCAGTTCTTC. Translated, it gives CASSSDNRVGGEQFF. V gene TRBV28 combines with J gene TRBJ2-1; the D call may be TRBD1 or TRBD2 (6 bases each). The V and J ends lost 4 bases and 9 bases respectively, with 19 bases between them. The CDR3 sequence is 15 residues long. The germline gives CDR1 MDHEN, CDR2 SYDVKM.

This clonotype was recorded a few times. CDR3: CASSVGQLSSYNEQFF. CDR3 nucleotide sequence: TGTGCCAGCAGCGTAGGACAGTTAAGCTCCTACAATGAGCAGTTCTTC. The chain is built from TRBV9 and TRBJ2-1; D may be TRBD1 (5 bases). Germline CDR1 is SGDLS and CDR2 is YYNGEE. The CDR3 runs 16 residues. V shed 0 bases and J shed 0 bases, with 10 bases lying between them. The full variable domain, completed using reference TRBV9 and TRBJ2-1, is DSGVTQTPKHLITATGQRVTLRCSPRSGDLSVYWYQQSLDQGLQFLIQYYNGEERAKGNILERFSAQQFPDLHSELNLSSLELGDSALYFCASSVGQLSSYNEQFFGPGTRLTVL.

This rearrangement joins TRBV20-1 to TRBJ1-6; D is possibly TRBD1 (5 bases). Germline CDR1 DFQATT, CDR2 SNEGSKA (reference sequence). Trimming took off 5 bases at V and 13 bases at J, with 21 bases between the two ends. The CDR3 length is 14 residues. The CDR3 protein is CSAPRGVRVGPLHF. In DNA, the CDR3 is TGCAGTGCTCCCCGGGGCGTCAGGGTGGGGCCCCTCCACTTT.

This clonotype was seen more than once but under ten times. This rearrangement joins TRBV5-1 to TRBJ2-3; D remains unclear. The CDR3 consists of 14 residues. Deletions cut 4 bases from V and 6 bases from J, with 15 bases between. Germline CDR1 reads SGHRS; CDR2 reads YFSETQ. The CDR3 DNA reads as TGCGCCAGCAGCCTCACATCTTTGGGTGATACGCAGTATTTT. Protein product: CASSLTSLGDTQYF. The variable domain in full, with the rest retrieved from reference TRBV5-1 and TRBJ2-3, is KAGVTQTPRYLIKTRGQQVTLSCSPISGHRSVSWYQQTPGQGLQFLFEYFSETQRNKGNFPGRFSGRQFSNSRSEMNVSTLELGDSALYLCASSLTSLGDTQYFGPGTRLTVL.

The chain couples TRBV20-1 to TRBJ2-7; no reliable D call. The ends were cut back, 2 bases at V and 2 bases at J, with 13 bases in the middle. This CDR3 has 14 residues. CDR1 is DFQATT, CDR2 SNEGSKA, per germline (reference sequence). DNA of the CDR3: TGCAGTGCTAGACGGACCGGGCTGACCTACGAGCAGTACTTC. As protein: CSARRTGLTYEQYF.

This clonotype has just a few counts. V usage is TRBV24-1 and J usage is TRBJ2-3; possible D gene TRBD1, 5 bases. The CDR3 has 15 residues. The V end was cut by 4 bases, the J end by 4 bases, with 14 bases between. Per the germline V gene, CDR1 is KGHDR and CDR2 is SFDVKD. CDR3 bases: TGTGCCACCAGTGAGGGGCGATCAGAGCCAGATACGCAGTATTTT. Protein sequence: CATSEGRSEPDTQYF.

The chain carries TRBV4-2 and TRBJ2-3; the D gene is possibly TRBD1 (5 bases). The V and J ends lost 0 bases and 4 bases respectively, with 14 bases between them. Germline CDR1 reads LGHNA; CDR2 reads YNFKEQ. This CDR3 region has 16 residues. The CDR3 loop reads CASSQEIRVLADTQYF. The CDR3 bases are TGTGCCAGCAGCCAAGAAATCAGGGTGCTAGCAGATACGCAGTATTTT.

The V call is TRBV5-5, the J call TRBJ2-1, with 11 bases aligning to TRBD2. The germline V gene has CDR1 SGHKS and CDR2 YYEKEE (reference sequence). This CDR3 is 16 amino acids long. V shed 4 bases, J shed 9 bases, and the junction held 12 bases outside the gene matches. CDR3 sequence (DNA): TGTGCCAGCAGCCCTCAATTAGCGGGGGGGCCTGGTGAGCAGTTCTTC. Its protein product is CASSPQLAGGPGEQFF.

The chain carries TRBV11-2 and TRBJ2-7; D is undetermined. The CDR3 spans 15 residues. The germline V and J ends were trimmed by 1 base and 3 bases, with 13 bases remaining between them. From germline, CDR1 is SGHAT and CDR2 FQNNGV. This CDR3 is CASSLAGKNHYEQYF. CDR3 nucleotide sequence: TGTGCCAGCAGCTTAGCGGGTAAAAACCACTACGAGCAGTACTTC.

The chain couples TRBV12-3 or TRBV12-4 to TRBJ1-4; D possibly corresponds to TRBD1 (5 bases). This CDR3 has 14 amino acids. V lost 5 bases and J 5 bases, leaving 12 bases between the germline ends. CDR3 coding DNA: TGTGCCAGCAGTCCGGGACTGGCGAATGAAAAACTGTTTTTT. It is translated as CASSPGLANEKLFF.

This clonotype was counted a few times. The rearrangement joins TRBV13 to TRBJ2-1, with 10 bases that match TRBD2. The CDR3 consists of 16 residues. After removal of 2 bases from V and 5 bases from J, the junction contained 6 bases not matched to a gene. Germline V gene lookup returns CDR1 PRHDT and CDR2 FYEKMQ (reference sequence). In nucleotides, the CDR3 is TGTGCCAGCAGCTTATGGATAGCGGGGGGCCACAATGAGCAGTTCTTC. It specifies CASSLWIAGGHNEQFF.

This clonotype was recorded at least ten times. Germline and junction disagree at one end, which may indicate a read error. This chain's CDR3 is CASSLGGGYTF. The CDR3 DNA is TGCGCCAGCAGCTTAGGGGGCGGCTACACCTTC. V gene TRBV12-3 or TRBV12-4 combines with J gene TRBJ1-2; 7 bases are shared with TRBD1. This CDR3 contains 11 residues.

The DNA of the CDR3 is TGTGCCAGCAGCTTCGAGCAGGGGGCTCCCCACAATAGGAATGAGCAGTTCTTC. Translated: CASSFEQGAPHNRNEQFF. The chain uses TRBV9 and TRBJ2-1; TRBD1 matches 8 bases. The CDR3 has 18 amino acids. Germline CDR1 and CDR2: SGDLS and YYNGEE. With 4 bases clipped from V and 7 bases from J, the junction kept 19 bases outside the gene matches.

In DNA, the CDR3 is TGTGCCAGCAGCAGGGGCGTCAGGGGGGGCTACGAGCAGTACTTC. As protein: CASSRGVRGGYEQYF. This rearrangement joins TRBV7-8 to TRBJ2-7; D may be TRBD1 or TRBD2 (7 bases each). The CDR3 runs to 15 residues. V lost 5 bases to trimming and J lost 3 bases, with 17 bases between them. Per the germline V gene, CDR1 is SGHVS and CDR2 is FQNEAQ.

The chain carries TRBV6-4 and TRBJ2-1, with TRBD2 matching over 9 bases. Trimming at V came to 1 base and at J to 8 bases, leaving 3 bases not matched to a gene. Germline-derived CDR1 and CDR2 are MRHNA and SNTAGT. The CDR3 runs 14 residues. The CDR3 nucleotides are TGTGCCAGCAGTGACTTAGCGGGGGACTATGAGCAGTTCTTC. Protein product: CASSDLAGDYEQFF.

J is TRBJ1-1 and V is TRBV3-1, with 7 bases matching TRBD1. The CDR3 extends over 18 amino acids. V shed 0 bases, J shed 0 bases, and the junction held 10 bases outside the gene matches. From germline, CDR1 is LGHDT and CDR2 YNNKEL (reference sequence). CDR3 region: CASSQERGREELNTEAFF. CDR3 DNA: TGTGCCAGCAGCCAAGAAAGGGGGCGAGAGGAGCTGAACACTGAAGCTTTCTTT.

The chain uses TRBV12-5 and TRBJ2-3, with D perhaps given as TRBD1 or TRBD2 (8 bases each). Trimming removed 7 bases at V and 4 bases at J, with 21 bases between. Germline values: CDR1 LGHNT, CDR2 FRNRAP. The CDR3 has 16 residues. CDR3 protein: CASADGGDRLADTQYF. The CDR3 DNA is TGTGCTAGTGCCGACGGGGGGGACAGGCTCGCAGATACGCAGTATTTT.

The chain uses TRBV11-1 and TRBJ1-1; D unresolved. The V end lost 5 bases, the J end lost 1 base, and 14 bases lay between the germline ends. Germline CDR1 SGHAT, CDR2 FQDESV (reference sequence). This CDR3 is 15 amino acids long. CDR3 amino acids: CASSAPPIGNTEAFF. CDR3 DNA: TGTGCCAGCAGCGCCCCCCCGATCGGGAACACTGAAGCTTTCTTT.

V and J are TRBV12-3 or TRBV12-4 and TRBJ1-1; 8 bases fit TRBD1. Losses at the gene ends were 5 bases for V and 3 bases for J; bases not matched to a gene: 11. CDR3 length: 16 amino acids. The DNA for the CDR3 is TGTGCCAGCAGTCCCGGTCGCACAGGGGGGCACACTGAAGCTTTCTTT. Protein sequence: CASSPGRTGGHTEAFF.

J is TRBJ2-3 and V is TRBV11-2; a weak D match, TRBD2 (7 bases). Germline lookup yields CDR1 SGHAT and CDR2 FQNNGV. Trimming took 1 base from V and 0 from J, leaving 17 bases between them. The CDR3 is 18 residues long. In nucleotides, the CDR3 is TGTGCCAGCAGCTTAGGGGCGGGGGCCCCCCCTAGCACAGATACGCAGTATTTT. Translated, it gives CASSLGAGAPPSTDTQYF.

Only a few counts were recorded for this clonotype. DNA for the CDR3: TGTGCCAGCAGCTTACCCGGGACAGCTTACAATGAGCAGTTCTTC. Translating it yields CASSLPGTAYNEQFF. This rearrangement joins TRBV7-3 to TRBJ2-1, with TRBD1 matching over 7 bases. V was clipped by 2 bases and J by 4 bases; unmatched bases: 5. The length of the CDR3 is 15 residues. Looked up from germline, CDR1 is SGHTA and CDR2 is FQGTGA.

This clonotype has a single count. The chain carries TRBV7-9 and TRBJ1-2; D is unresolved. Germline loops: CDR1 SEHNR, CDR2 FQNEAQ (reference sequence). Trimming took 5 bases from V and 8 from J, leaving 15 bases between them. The CDR3 runs 13 residues. The DNA for the CDR3 is TGTGCCAGCAGCCCAATTAACTATGGGGGCTACACCTTC. Protein: CASSPINYGGYTF.